This TCR beta chain originates from a study of CD8 T cells in ankylosing spondylitis. Study-wide results and limits: Among TCR beta sequences, a motif of fewer than 10 highly homologous variants appeared characteristic of ankylosing spondylitis blood.

CDR3 size: 14 residues. Germline CDR1 reads SGHDN; CDR2 reads FVKESK. Generation of TCR beta libraries employed quantitative 5'-RACE incorporating molecular barcodes. TCRdb reanalysed the 5' RACE reads using MiXCR and keeps one entry per CDR3 protein. This sample has hundreds of thousands of distinct CDR3 sequences, with 18% found just once. As to this clonotype: Its target is unknown. One junction end does not reproduce the germline sequence, and a read error may be involved.

The chain links TRBV14 to TRBJ2-7; 10 bases fit TRBD1. This TCR was sampled from a male donor with ankylosing spondylitis. The sample consisted of blood, either unsorted or a sorted T cell fraction (not recorded which). CDR3 in amino acids: CASSQGTGDYEQYF. CDR3 nucleotides: TGTGCCAGCAGTCAAGGGACAGGGGACTACGAGCAGTACTTC.